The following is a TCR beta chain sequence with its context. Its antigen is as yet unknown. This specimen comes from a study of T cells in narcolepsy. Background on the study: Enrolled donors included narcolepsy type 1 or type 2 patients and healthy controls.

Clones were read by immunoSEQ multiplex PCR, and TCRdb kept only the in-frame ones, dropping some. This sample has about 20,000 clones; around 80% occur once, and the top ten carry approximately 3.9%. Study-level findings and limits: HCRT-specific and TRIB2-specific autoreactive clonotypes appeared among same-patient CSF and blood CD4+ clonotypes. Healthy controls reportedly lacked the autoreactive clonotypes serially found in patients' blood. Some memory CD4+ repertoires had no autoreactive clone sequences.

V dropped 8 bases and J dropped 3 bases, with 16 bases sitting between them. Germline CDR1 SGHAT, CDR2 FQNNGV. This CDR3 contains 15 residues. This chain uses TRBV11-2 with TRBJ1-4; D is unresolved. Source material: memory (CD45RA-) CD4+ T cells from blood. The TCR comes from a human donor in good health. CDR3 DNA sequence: TGTGCCAGCGGGAAGGGCCCCGCGGCTAATGAAAAACTGTTTTTT. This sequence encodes CASGKGPAANEKLFF.